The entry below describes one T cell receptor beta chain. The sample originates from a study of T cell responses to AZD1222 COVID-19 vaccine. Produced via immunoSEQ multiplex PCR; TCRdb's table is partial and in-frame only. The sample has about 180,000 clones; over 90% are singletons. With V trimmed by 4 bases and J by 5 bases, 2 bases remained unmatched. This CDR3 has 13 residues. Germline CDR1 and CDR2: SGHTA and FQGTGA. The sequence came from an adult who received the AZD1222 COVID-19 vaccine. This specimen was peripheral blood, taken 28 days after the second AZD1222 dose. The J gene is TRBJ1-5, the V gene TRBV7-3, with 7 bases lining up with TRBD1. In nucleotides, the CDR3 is TGTGCCAGCAGCTCCGACAGGGATCAGCCCCAGCATTTT. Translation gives CASSSDRDQPQHF.